Listed below are T cell receptor beta chains from one sample, sequenced in a study of shared clonotypes between healthy human individuals. The repertoire was sequenced with immunoSEQ multiplex PCR; TCRdb's copy has only in-frame clones and lacks some. The sample lists some 580,000 clones, approximately 97% occurring once. The source material was naive CD4+ T cells sorted from blood. Receptor source: a woman aged 25 to 39 in good health. Each CDR3 is given with its conserved first and last residue. D genes are given only for firm matches. The size entry is marked missing in some rows and otherwise reads once, few, many or a size class.

j_call | clone_size | d_call | v_call | cdr3_nt | cdr3_aa
TRBJ2-4 | - | TRBD1 | TRBV27 | TGTGCCAGCAGTTTGCGATGGGGACAGGGCTCCAAAAACATTCAGTACTTC | CASSLRWGQGSKNIQYF
TRBJ2-5 | - | - | TRBV9 | TGTGCCAGCAGCGTAGCTACAACAGCTGGAGAGACCCAGTACTTC | CASSVATTAGETQYF
TRBJ1-1 | - | - | TRBV19 | TGTGCCAGTAGTATCCCAGGGTCCGGCACTGAAGCTTTCTTT | CASSIPGSGTEAFF
TRBJ2-3 | once | - | TRBV5-1 | TGCGCCAGCAGCTCACTAGCTAGCACAGATACGCAGTATTTT | CASSSLASTDTQYF
TRBJ1-4 | - | - | TRBV19 | TGTGCCAGTAGGGGGAGGGAAGAAAAACTGTTTTTT | CASRGREEKLFF
TRBJ2-3 | - | TRBD2 | TRBV9 | TGTGCCAGCAGCGTAGCTAGCGGGGCTATGATGGATACGCAGTATTTT | CASSVASGAMMDTQYF
TRBJ2-7 | - | TRBD2 | TRBV11-2 | TGTGCCAGCAGCTCGGGACTAGCGGCCTACGAGCAGTACTTC | CASSSGLAAYEQYF
TRBJ1-4 | - | - | TRBV28 | TGTGCCAGCAGCAACGCTGCAACTAATGAAAAACTGTTTTTT | CASSNAATNEKLFF
TRBJ2-3 | - | - | TRBV25-1 | TGTGCCAGCAGTGATCATGCGGAGGAGGGCACAGATACGCAGTATTTT | CASSDHAEEGTDTQYF
TRBJ2-7 | - | - | TRBV27 | TGTGCCAGCAGCCAAACCGCTAGGGGTCCCTCCTACGAGCAGTACTTC | CASSQTARGPSYEQYF
TRBJ1-2 | once | - | TRBV4-1 | TGCGCCAGCAGCCATGATCTTAAGACCGGAGGCTACACCTTC | CASSHDLKTGGYTF
TRBJ1-2 | - | TRBD1 | TRBV5-4 | TGTGCCAGCAGCTCGCCGGGACAGGGACATGGCTACACCTTC | CASSSPGQGHGYTF
TRBJ2-3 | - | TRBD2 | TRBV4-1 | TGCGCCAGCAGTCTCAGACTAGCGGGAGGGGACACAGATACGCAGTATTTT | CASSLRLAGGDTDTQYF
TRBJ2-7 | - | TRBD1 | TRBV28 | TGTGCCAGCAGGCCACAGGGGAGAACTAGCTCCTACGAGCAGTACTTC | CASRPQGRTSSYEQYF
TRBJ2-4 | - | - | TRBV18 | TGTGCCAGCTCCTCTGGACCGTTAGCCAAAAACATTCAGTACTTC | CASSSGPLAKNIQYF
TRBJ2-5 | - | - | TRBV9 | TGTGCCAGCAGCCGCAATATACTAAATCAGGAGACCCAGTACTTC | CASSRNILNQETQYF
TRBJ2-3 | - | - | TRBV5-1 | TGCGCCAGCAGCTTGGTCGATCTGGCTGTAGATACGCAGTATTTT | CASSLVDLAVDTQYF
TRBJ2-2 | - | TRBD2 | TRBV5-1 | TGCGCCAGCAGCTCAAGCCCCTCTAGCGGGCCGAACACCGGGGAGCTGTTTTTT | CASSSSPSSGPNTGELFF
TRBJ2-7 | - | - | TRBV28 | TGTGCCAGCAGTGTCGGATGGGGGGCCTACGAGCAGTACTTC | CASSVGWGAYEQYF
TRBJ1-2 | once | - | TRBV7-9 | TGTGCCAGCAGCTTAGGGCGCCGGCTGGGCCGGGATGGCTACACCTTC | CASSLGRRLGRDGYTF
TRBJ2-7 | - | - | TRBV18 | TGTGCCAGCTCACCACCCGCTATCTTCGAGCAGTACTTC | CASSPPAIFEQYF
TRBJ2-7 | once | - | TRBV28 | TGTGCCAGCTACCACCGCGGTACAATCTCCTACGAGCAGTACTTC | CASYHRGTISYEQYF
TRBJ1-1 | - | - | TRBV18 | TGTGCCAGCTCACCACGGGCGGCCGCTACCCTTGGGGAAGCTTTCTTT | CASSPRAAATLGEAFF
TRBJ1-1 | - | - | TRBV9 | TGTGCCAGCAGCGTATGGGGACAAGAAGCTTTCTTT | CASSVWGQEAFF
TRBJ2-2 | - | TRBD2 | TRBV28 | TGTGCCAGCAGTTTATGGGCTAGCGGAGCCGGGGAGCTGTTTTTT | CASSLWASGAGELFF
TRBJ1-4 | - | - | TRBV7-9 | TGTGCCAGCAGCTCCGCCGGGAGAACTAATGAAAAACTGTTTTTT | CASSSAGRTNEKLFF
TRBJ2-3 | - | - | TRBV14 | TGTGCCAGCAGCCAAGTTGGTAATACGCAGTATTTT | CASSQVGNTQYF
TRBJ1-2 | - | - | TRBV10-1 | TGCGCCAGCAGTGAGCAAAGGGACCATGGCTACACCTTC | CASSEQRDHGYTF
TRBJ2-3 | - | TRBD1 | TRBV2 | TGTGCCAGCAGTGGGGACAGGGGGTCTGATACGCAGTATTTT | CASSGDRGSDTQYF
TRBJ2-5 | once | - | TRBV11-2 | TGTGCCAGCAGCTTAGCTGCAGCCCAAGAGACCCAGTACTTC | CASSLAAAQETQYF
TRBJ2-1 | - | TRBD2 | TRBV5-4 | TGTGCCAGCAGCTCCGGAGGGAGGGTCAATGAGCAGTTCTTC | CASSSGGRVNEQFF
TRBJ1-1 | - | - | TRBV19 | TGTGCCAGCAACAGGGAGGGCATGAACACTGAAGCTTTCTTT | CASNREGMNTEAFF
TRBJ2-7 | - | TRBD1 | TRBV11-2 | TGTGCCAGCAGCCCTCTCCGGGACAGGGGATTCTACGAGCAGTACTTC | CASSPLRDRGFYEQYF
TRBJ2-5 | - | - | TRBV6-6 | TGTGCCAGCAGTTACTCGAACATCGTGGAGACCCAGTACTTC | CASSYSNIVETQYF
TRBJ1-5 | - | - | TRBV19 | TGTGCCAGTAGTATTTTCAGGGCAAATCAGCCCCAGCATTTT | CASSIFRANQPQHF
TRBJ2-7 | - | TRBD2 | TRBV27 | TGTGCCAGCAGTTTATGGCGGGGGAGCGAGCAGTACTTC | CASSLWRGSEQYF
TRBJ2-7 | - | TRBD2 | TRBV6-5 | TGTGCCAGCAGCCAAGGGGAGGGGTTACGGTACTTC | CASSQGEGLRYF
TRBJ2-5 | - | - | TRBV27 | TGTGCCAGCAGTTTGGTACCGCGAGAGACCCAGTACTTC | CASSLVPRETQYF
TRBJ2-3 | - | TRBD1 | TRBV4-1 | TGCGCCAGCAGCCAAGATCGGGACAGGGGGCGTTATACGCAGTATTTT | CASSQDRDRGRYTQYF
TRBJ2-1 | - | TRBD2 | TRBV13 | TGTGCCAGCAGCCTGAGAGCGGGACCCTACAATGAGCAGTTCTTC | CASSLRAGPYNEQFF
TRBJ2-7 | - | TRBD2 | TRBV18 | TGTGCCAGCTCCTCCGGACTAGGCGGGTACGAGCAGTACTTC | CASSSGLGGYEQYF
TRBJ2-7 | - | TRBD1 | TRBV7-9 | TGTGCCAGCAGCTTGGACAGGGGAAGCGAGCAGTACTTC | CASSLDRGSEQYF
TRBJ1-2 | once | - | TRBV7-9 | TGTGCCAGCAGCCCGCCGCGTGAGTTTAACTATGGCTACACCTTC | CASSPPREFNYGYTF
TRBJ2-1 | once | - | TRBV18 | TGTGCCAGCTCACCAACGACAGGAACCTACAATGAGCAGTTCTTC | CASSPTTGTYNEQFF
TRBJ1-3 | - | - | TRBV6-1 | TGTGCCAGCAGTGAATTCGGTCAGGGAAACACCATATATTTT | CASSEFGQGNTIYF
TRBJ1-2 | once | TRBD1 | TRBV19 | TGTGCCAGTAGTGTCGGACAGGAAAACTATGGCTACACCTTC | CASSVGQENYGYTF